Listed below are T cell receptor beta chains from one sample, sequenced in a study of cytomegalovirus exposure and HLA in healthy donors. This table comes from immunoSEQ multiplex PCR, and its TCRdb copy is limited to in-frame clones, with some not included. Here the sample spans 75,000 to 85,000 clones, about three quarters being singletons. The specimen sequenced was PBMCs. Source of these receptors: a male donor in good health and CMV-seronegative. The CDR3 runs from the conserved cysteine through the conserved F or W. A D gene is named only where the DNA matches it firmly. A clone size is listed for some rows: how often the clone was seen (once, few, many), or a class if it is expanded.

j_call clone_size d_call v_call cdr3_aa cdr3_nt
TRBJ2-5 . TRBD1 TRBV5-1 CASTLGARQGRLNQETQYF TGCGCCAGCACCCTGGGGGCCCGACAGGGTAGATTAAACCAAGAGACCCAGTACTTC
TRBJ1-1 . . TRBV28 CASNLQQLNTEAFF TGTGCCAGCAACCTACAGCAGTTGAACACTGAAGCTTTCTTT
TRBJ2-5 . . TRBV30 CAWSLDRTQETQYF TGTGCCTGGAGTCTCGACAGAACTCAAGAGACCCAGTACTTC
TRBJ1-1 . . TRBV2 CASHRDGLEAFF TGTGCCAGCCACAGAGACGGACTCGAAGCTTTCTTT
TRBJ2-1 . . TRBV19 CASSIRGKGQRNEQFF TGTGCCAGTAGTATTCGGGGGAAGGGCCAGAGGAATGAGCAGTTCTTC
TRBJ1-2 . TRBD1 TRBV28 CASSTTGVRDYGYTF TGTGCCAGCAGTACCACAGGGGTCCGGGACTATGGCTACACCTTC
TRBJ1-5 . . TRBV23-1 CASSHLFRTEDFNQPQHF TGCGCCAGCAGTCATCTTTTCCGGACTGAAGATTTCAATCAGCCCCAGCATTTT
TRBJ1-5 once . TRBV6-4 CASSEHGNQPQHF TGTGCCAGCAGCGAACATGGCAATCAGCCCCAGCATTTT
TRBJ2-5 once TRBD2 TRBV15 CATSRRGGTGTSGQETQYF TGTGCCACCAGCAGGAGGGGAGGGACAGGGACTAGCGGGCAAGAGACCCAGTACTTC
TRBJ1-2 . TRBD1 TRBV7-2 CASSLASTGGYGYPF TGTGCCAGCAGCTTAGCTTCGACAGGGGGCTATGGCTACCCCTTC
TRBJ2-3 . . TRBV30 CAWSSMTGTDTQYF TGTGCCTGGAGTTCCATGACGGGTACAGATACGCAGTATTTT
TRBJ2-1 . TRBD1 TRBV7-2 CASSLHKDRDEQFF TGTGCCAGCAGCTTACATAAGGACAGGGATGAGCAGTTCTTC
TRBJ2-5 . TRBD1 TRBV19 CASSIQGADETQYF TGTGCCAGTAGTATCCAGGGGGCCGACGAGACCCAGTACTTC
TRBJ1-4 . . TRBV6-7 CASSSPGGTEDEKLFF TGTGCCAGCAGTTCCCCCGGGGGAACTGAGGATGAAAAACTGTTTTTT
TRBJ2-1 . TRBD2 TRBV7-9 CASSLEGAGTSLFF TGTGCCAGCAGCTTAGAAGGGGCGGGGACTAGTCTGTTCTTC
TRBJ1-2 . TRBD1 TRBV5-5 CASSWDRAGAYGYTF TGTGCCAGCAGCTGGGACAGGGCAGGCGCATATGGCTACACCTTC
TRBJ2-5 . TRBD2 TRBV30 CAWSPGLRETQYF TGTGCCTGGAGTCCGGGACTAAGGGAGACCCAGTACTTC
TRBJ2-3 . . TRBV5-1 CASSLDAATDTQYF TGCGCCAGCAGCTTGGATGCGGCCACAGATACGCAGTATTTT
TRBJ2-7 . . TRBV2 CACPGISSYEQYF TGTGCCTGCCCGGGGATCAGCTCCTACGAGCAGTACTTC
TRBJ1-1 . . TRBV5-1 CASSSDSTEAFF TGCGCCAGCAGCTCGGACAGCACTGAAGCTTTCTTT
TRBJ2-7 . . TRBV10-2 CASSEVTYEQYF TGCGCCAGCAGTGAAGTCACTTACGAGCAGTACTTC
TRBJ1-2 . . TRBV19 CASRGEPVLDGYTF TGTGCCAGTAGGGGCGAACCCGTACTAGATGGCTACACCTTC
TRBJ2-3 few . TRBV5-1 CASSLASSVQYF TGCGCCAGCAGCTTGGCTAGTAGTGTGCAGTATTTT
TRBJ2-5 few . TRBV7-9 CASSLLRREETQYF TGTGCCAGCAGCTTATTACGGCGGGAAGAGACCCAGTACTTC
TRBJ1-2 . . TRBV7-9 CASSKGLGADGYTF TGTGCCAGCAGCAAAGGGTTGGGGGCGGATGGCTACACCTTC
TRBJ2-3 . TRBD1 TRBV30 CAWSQKGTVFTDTQYF TGTGCCTGGAGCCAGAAGGGGACAGTCTTCACAGATACGCAGTATTTT
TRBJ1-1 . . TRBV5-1 CASSRLGEAAFF TGCGCCAGCAGCCGTCTGGGGGAGGCAGCTTTCTTT
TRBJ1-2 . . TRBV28 CASTLGHGYTF TGTGCCAGCACCCTGGGGCATGGCTACACCTTC
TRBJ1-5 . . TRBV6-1 CASTVSNQPQHF TGTGCCAGCACGGTTAGCAATCAGCCCCAGCATTTT
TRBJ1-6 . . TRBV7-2 CASSLEAGVSSPLHF TGTGCCAGCAGCTTAGAAGCAGGGGTTAGTTCACCCCTCCACTTT
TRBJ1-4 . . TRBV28 CASSLQAYNEKLFF TGTGCCAGCAGTTTACAAGCCTATAATGAAAAACTGTTTTTT
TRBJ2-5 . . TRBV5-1 CASSLEAEETQYF TGCGCCAGCAGCCTGGAGGCGGAAGAGACCCAGTACTTC
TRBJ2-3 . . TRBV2 CATQLDTQYF TGTGCCACTCAGTTAGATACGCAGTATTTT
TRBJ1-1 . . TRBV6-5 CASSRFNTEAFF TGTGCCAGCAGCAGATTTAACACTGAAGCTTTCTTT
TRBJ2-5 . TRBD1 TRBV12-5 CASGLDRTGKETQYF TGTGCTAGTGGTTTAGACCGGACAGGGAAAGAGACCCAGTACTTC
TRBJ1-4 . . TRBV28 CASRDSLGGEKLFF TGTGCCAGCAGGGACTCACTAGGCGGTGAAAAACTGTTTTTT
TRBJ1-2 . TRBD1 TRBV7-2 CASSLDRSYGYTF TGTGCCAGCAGCCTGGACAGGTCTTATGGCTACACCTTC
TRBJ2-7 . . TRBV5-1 CASSSSGLRGEQYF TGCGCCAGCAGCTCGTCAGGGTTAAGAGGCGAGCAGTACTTC
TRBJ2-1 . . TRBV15 CATSRGRGGGPWNEQFF TGTGCCACCAGCAGGGGACGAGGGGGAGGGCCCTGGAATGAGCAGTTCTTC
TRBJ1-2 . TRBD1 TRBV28 CASIPGGYDYGYTF TGTGCCAGCATTCCAGGGGGCTATGACTATGGCTACACCTTC
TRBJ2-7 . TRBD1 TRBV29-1 CSVSPTGAYEQYF TGCAGCGTCTCCCCGACAGGGGCTTACGAGCAGTACTTC
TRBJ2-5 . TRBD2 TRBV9 CASSPGAGGVGETQYF TGTGCCAGCAGCCCCGGAGCGGGGGGGGTTGGGGAGACCCAGTACTTC